This T cell receptor (beta chain) was sequenced for a study of early T cells in non-severe SARS-CoV-2 infection. Study as a whole: Bulk RNA from unsorted whole blood was sequenced; chains were unpaired. General study points: Sequences matched to VDJdb favored anti-spike CD8 responses, while private and CD4 specificities were missed.

This clonotype was seen repeatedly, ten times or more. Its antigen is undetermined. The CDR3 is 14 residues long. As part of library construction, unique molecular identifiers were attached to individual cDNA molecules. TCRdb reanalysed the 5' RACE reads using MiXCR and keeps one entry per CDR3 protein. The sample includes fewer than 35,000 distinct CDR3 sequences, roughly 4.4% of them seen just once. The sequence derives from an adult who was a healthcare worker with PCR-confirmed SARS-CoV-2 infection or an uninfected control (not recorded which). Material: whole blood. The gene calls are TRBV21-1 and TRBJ1-1. TRBV21-1 is termed a pseudogene. Written as DNA, the CDR3 is TGTGCCAGCAGCATAGTTGTGGGGAACACTGAAGCTTTCTTT. Its protein is CASSIVVGNTEAFF.